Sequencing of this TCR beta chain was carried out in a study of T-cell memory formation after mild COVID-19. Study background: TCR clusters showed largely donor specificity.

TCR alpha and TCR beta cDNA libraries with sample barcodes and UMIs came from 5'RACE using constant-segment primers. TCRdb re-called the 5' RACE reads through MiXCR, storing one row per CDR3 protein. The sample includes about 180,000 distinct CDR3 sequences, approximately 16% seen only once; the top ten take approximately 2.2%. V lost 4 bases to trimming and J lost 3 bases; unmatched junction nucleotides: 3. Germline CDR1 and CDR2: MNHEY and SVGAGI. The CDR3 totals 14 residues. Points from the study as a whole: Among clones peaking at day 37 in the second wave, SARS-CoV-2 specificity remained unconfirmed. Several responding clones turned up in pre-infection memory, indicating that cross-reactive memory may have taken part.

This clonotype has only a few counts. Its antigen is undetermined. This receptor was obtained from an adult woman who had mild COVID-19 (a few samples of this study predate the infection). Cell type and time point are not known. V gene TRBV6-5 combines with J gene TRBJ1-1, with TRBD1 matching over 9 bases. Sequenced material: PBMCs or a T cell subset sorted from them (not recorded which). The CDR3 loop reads CASSSDRGYTEAFF. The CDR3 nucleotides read TGTGCCAGCAGTTCGGACAGGGGATACACTGAAGCTTTCTTT.